This TCR beta chain was documented in a study of blood T cell repertoires in COVID-19. Sequencing used immunoSEQ multiplex PCR; TCRdb keeps in-frame clones, though not all of them. The sample holds approximately 340,000 clones; roughly 90% are singletons and the top ten take just over 0.85%. The CDR3 is made up of 13 amino acids. Trimming stripped 11 bases from V and 6 bases from J, with 17 bases between. In germline, CDR1 is SGHTA, CDR2 FQGNSA. Sequenced sample: PBMCs or T cells enriched from blood (not recorded which). The TCR originated in a woman in her 40s who had been exposed to COVID-19. The rearrangement links TRBV7-2 to TRBJ2-1; a weak D match, TRBD1 (6 bases). The CDR3 coding sequence is TGTGCCGGAGCGTTTACAGGGCGCAATGAGCAGTTCTTC. Its translation: CAGAFTGRNEQFF. The full variable domain, its missing parts supplied by reference TRBV7-2 and TRBJ2-1, is GAGVSQSPSNKVTEKGKDVELRCDPISGHTALYWYRQSLGQGLEFLIYFQGNSAPDKSGLPSDRFSAERTGGSVSTLTIQRTQQEDSAVYLCAGAFTGRNEQFFGPGTRLTVL.